The entry that follows covers one TCR beta chain sequence. This specimen comes from a study of blood T cell repertoires in COVID-19. Study information: Italy, Spain and the United States were the sources of the convalescent and acute COVID-19 samples. In each case, the material was cDNA or gDNA derived from T cells, B-cell-depleted T cells, or PBMCs.

Profiled with immunoSEQ multiplex PCR; TCRdb holds only in-frame clones, not every one. The table shows approximately 250,000 clones, with around 89% occurring only once. CDR3 length: 13 amino acids. The germline V and J ends were trimmed by 1 base and 4 bases, with 6 bases remaining between them. The germline V gene has CDR1 PRHDT and CDR2 FYEKMQ (reference sequence). Individuals drawn from 24 US areas were roughly 18 to 95 years old. Participant-reported clinical history was the basis for cohort assignment. The chain has TRBV13 and TRBJ2-3; D is unresolved. The TCR was taken from a young woman with acute COVID-19. Sequencing used PBMCs or T cells enriched from blood (not recorded which). The DNA for the CDR3 is TGTGCCAGCAGCTTAGTATTCGCAGATACGCAGTATTTT. Its protein product is CASSLVFADTQYF.